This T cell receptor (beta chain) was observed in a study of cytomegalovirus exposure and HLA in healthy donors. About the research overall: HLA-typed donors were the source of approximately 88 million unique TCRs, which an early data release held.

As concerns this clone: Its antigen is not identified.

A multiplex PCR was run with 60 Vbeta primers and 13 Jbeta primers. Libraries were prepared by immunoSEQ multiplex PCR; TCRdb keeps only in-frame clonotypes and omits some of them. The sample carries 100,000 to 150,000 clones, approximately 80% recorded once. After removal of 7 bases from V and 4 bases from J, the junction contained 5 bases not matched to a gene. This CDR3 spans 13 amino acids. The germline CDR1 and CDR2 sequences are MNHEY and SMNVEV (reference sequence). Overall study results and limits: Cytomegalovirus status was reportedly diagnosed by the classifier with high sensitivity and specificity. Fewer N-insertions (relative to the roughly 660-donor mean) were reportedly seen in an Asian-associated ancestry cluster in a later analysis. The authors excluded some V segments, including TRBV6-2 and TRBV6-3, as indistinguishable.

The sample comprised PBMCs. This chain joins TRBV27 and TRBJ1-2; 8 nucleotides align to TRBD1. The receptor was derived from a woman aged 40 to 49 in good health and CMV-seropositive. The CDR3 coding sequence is TGTGCCAGCAAACGGACAGGGTTCTATGGCTACACCTTC. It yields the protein CASKRTGFYGYTF.